Listed below are T cell receptor beta chains from one sample, sequenced in a study of radiation and T cells in renal cell carcinoma. Here immunoSEQ multiplex PCR was the method, and the copy in TCRdb shows in-frame clones only, minus some. In the table there are about 130,000 clones, roughly 84% of which are singletons. Material: blood, obtained from a patient whose treatment included radiotherapy and nephrectomy. These receptors were obtained from a woman aged 45-65 years with renal cell carcinoma. Both conserved end residues are part of each CDR3. The order of the fields is clone size, D gene, V gene, J gene, CDR3 DNA, CDR3 protein. A D gene is named only where the DNA matches it firmly. A clone size is listed for some rows: how often the clone was seen (once, few, many), or a class if it is expanded.

>-|TRBD2|TRBV25-1|TRBJ2-2
TGTGCCAGCAGTGAATGGGGAAAAGGGGAGGGGAGGAGCGGGGAGCTGTTTTTT
CASSEWGKGEGRSGELFF
>-|TRBD2|TRBV5-4|TRBJ2-3
TGTGCCAGCAGCTTGGCGGGGGGGGCCGGCACAGATACGCAGTATTTT
CASSLAGGAGTDTQYF
>-|-|TRBV5-1|TRBJ1-4
TGCGCCAGCAGCTCCACGGGACAAGGTGAAAAACTGTTTTTT
CASSSTGQGEKLFF
>-|-|TRBV29-1|TRBJ1-2
TGCAGCGTCCCGCGGACCTCCACCTTCTATGGCTACACCTTC
CSVPRTSTFYGYTF
>-|-|TRBV5-1|TRBJ2-7
TGCGCCAGCAGTTTGGACTTGTCCTCCTACGAGCAGTACTTC
CASSLDLSSYEQYF
>few|-|TRBV2|TRBJ1-6
TGTGCCAGCAGTGAAGAGGGCTTCGGGACACCCCTCCACTTT
CASSEEGFGTPLHF
>-|TRBD2|TRBV4-2|TRBJ2-7
TGTGCCAGCAGCCAAGGGACTAGCGGGGTGTACGAGCAGTACTTC
CASSQGTSGVYEQYF
>-|-|TRBV14|TRBJ1-5
TGTGCCAGCAGCCAAGAGTCGAGCCGGCCCCAGCATTTT
CASSQESSRPQHF
>-|-|TRBV15|TRBJ2-7
TGTGCCACCAGCAGAGATCAAAGGGGGTGGCACGAGCAGTACTTC
CATSRDQRGWHEQYF
>-|-|TRBV18|TRBJ2-7
TGTGCCAGCTCAAGGCAAGGTACCTACGAGCAGTACTTC
CASSRQGTYEQYF
>-|-|TRBV7-9|TRBJ1-1
TGTGCCAGCAGCTTAGCCGGGCCTCAGGGTGAAGCTTTCTTT
CASSLAGPQGEAFF
>once|-|TRBV9|TRBJ2-3
TGTGCCAGCAGCGCGGGAGGGGGCCCAGATACGCAGTATTTT
CASSAGGGPDTQYF
>-|TRBD1|TRBV5-5|TRBJ1-6
TGTGCCAGCAGAGGGACCGGGACAGGGTCCTACAATTCACCCCTCCACTTT
CASRGTGTGSYNSPLHF
>-|-|TRBV18|TRBJ2-3
TGTGCCAGCTCCCTTAGCGGCTCCTCCGGGGGAGATACGCAGTATTTT
CASSLSGSSGGDTQYF
>-|-|TRBV18|TRBJ2-5
TGTGCCAGCTCACCAATGCGTTACCAACTACAAGAGACCCAGTACTTC
CASSPMRYQLQETQYF
>-|-|TRBV10-3|TRBJ2-3
TGTGCCATCAGTGATAGCGGAGATACGCAGTATTTT
CAISDSGDTQYF
>-|TRBD2|TRBV5-1|TRBJ2-1
TGCGCCAGCAGCCTGCGGACTAGCGGGGGCAAGAATGAGCAGTTCTTC
CASSLRTSGGKNEQFF